Only a few counts were recorded for the clone carrying this TCR beta chain. Germline CDR1 reads KGHSH; CDR2 reads LQKENI. This CDR3 contains 16 residues. V lost 0 bases, J lost 6 bases, and 5 bases stayed unmatched. The sample comes from a study of human T cells and chemical hapten exposure. Documented time point: pre-sensitization, week 0. The treatment denotes: therapeutic diphenylcyclopropenone sensitization with weekly scalp DPC. Total RNA came from unfractionated whole blood. TCRdb re-called the RACE reads with MiXCR, one entry per CDR3 protein. The profile shows roughly 100,000 distinct CDR3 sequences, more than 10% of them singletons.

The chain is built from TRBV18 and TRBJ1-5, with TRBD1 matching 10 bases. The material sequenced was whole blood, taken in connection with sensitization to the hapten diphenylcyclopropenone (DPC). The receptor comes from a woman aged 50 to 65 with alopecia areata. Some clones in this sample may be carry-over from other donors' samples. DNA for the CDR3: TGTGCCAGCTCACCACCGGGGACAGGGGCTAGTCAGCCCCAGCATTTT. Its translation: CASSPPGTGASQPQHF.